The following is a T cell receptor (beta chain) sequence with its context. The data were taken from a study of T cell changes during pregnancy in multiple sclerosis. This CDR3 spans 13 amino acids. V lost 5 bases, J lost 10 bases, and 12 bases lay in between. Per germline, CDR1 KGHSH and CDR2 LQKENI. Assay used: immunoSEQ multiplex PCR; TCRdb lists only in-frame clones, some missing. The sample yields approximately 60,000 clones, roughly 90% seen once. V is TRBV18 and J is TRBJ1-6; D ambiguous. This receptor was identified in a female donor with multiple sclerosis, enrolled in a pregnancy study. The source material was peripheral blood, sampled in the second trimester of pregnancy. The CDR3 sequence is CASSTNQASPLHF. The CDR3 DNA follows: TGTGCCAGCTCAACCAATCAGGCCTCACCCCTCCACTTT.